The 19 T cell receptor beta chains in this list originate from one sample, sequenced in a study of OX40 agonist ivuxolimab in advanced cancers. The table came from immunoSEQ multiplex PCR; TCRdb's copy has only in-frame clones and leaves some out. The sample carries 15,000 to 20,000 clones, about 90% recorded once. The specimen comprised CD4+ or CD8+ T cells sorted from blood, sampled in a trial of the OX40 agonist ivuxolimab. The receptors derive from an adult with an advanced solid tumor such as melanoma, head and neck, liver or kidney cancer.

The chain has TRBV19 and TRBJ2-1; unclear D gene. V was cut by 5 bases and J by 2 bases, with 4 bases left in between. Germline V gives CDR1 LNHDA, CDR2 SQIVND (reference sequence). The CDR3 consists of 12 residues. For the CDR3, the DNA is TGTGCCAGTAGTGTCGCCTACAATGAGCAGTTCTTC. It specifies CASSVAYNEQFF.

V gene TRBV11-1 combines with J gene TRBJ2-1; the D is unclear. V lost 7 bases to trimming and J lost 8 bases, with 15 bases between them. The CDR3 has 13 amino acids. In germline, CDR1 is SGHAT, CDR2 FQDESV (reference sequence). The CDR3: CASIPRLGHEQFF. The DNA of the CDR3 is TGTGCCAGCATCCCGCGGCTGGGCCATGAGCAGTTCTTC.

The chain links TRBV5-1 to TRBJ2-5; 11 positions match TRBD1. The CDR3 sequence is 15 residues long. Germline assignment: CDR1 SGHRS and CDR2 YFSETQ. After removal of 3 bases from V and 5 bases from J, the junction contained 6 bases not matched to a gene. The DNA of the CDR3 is TGCGCCAGCAGCTCGGACAGGGGGCGCCGGGAGACCCAGTACTTC. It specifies CASSSDRGRRETQYF. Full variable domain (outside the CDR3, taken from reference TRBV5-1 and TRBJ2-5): KAGVTQTPRYLIKTRGQQVTLSCSPISGHRSVSWYQQTPGQGLQFLFEYFSETQRNKGNFPGRFSGRQFSNSRSEMNVSTLELGDSALYLCASSSDRGRRETQYFGPGTRLLVL.

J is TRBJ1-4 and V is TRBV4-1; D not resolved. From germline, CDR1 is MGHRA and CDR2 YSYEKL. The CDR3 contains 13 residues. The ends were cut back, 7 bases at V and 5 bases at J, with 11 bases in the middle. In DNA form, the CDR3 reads TGCGCCAGCAACTCGGTAGGGAATGAAAAACTGTTTTTT. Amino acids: CASNSVGNEKLFF.

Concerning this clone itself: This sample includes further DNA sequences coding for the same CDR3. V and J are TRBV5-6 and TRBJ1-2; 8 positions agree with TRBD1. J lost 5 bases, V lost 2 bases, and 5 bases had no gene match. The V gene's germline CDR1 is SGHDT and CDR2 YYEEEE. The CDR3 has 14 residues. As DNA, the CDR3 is TGTGCCAGCAGCTTCGGGCAGGGGGCGTATGGCTACACCTTC. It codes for CASSFGQGAYGYTF.

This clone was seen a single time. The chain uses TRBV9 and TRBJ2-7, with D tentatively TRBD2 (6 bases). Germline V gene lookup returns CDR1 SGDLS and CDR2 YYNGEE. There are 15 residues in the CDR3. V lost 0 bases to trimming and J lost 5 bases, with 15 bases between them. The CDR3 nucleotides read TGTGCCAGCAGCGTAGGGCGTGGAAGGGAGGACGAGCAGTACTTC. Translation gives CASSVGRGREDEQYF. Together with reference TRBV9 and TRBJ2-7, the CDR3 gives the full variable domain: DSGVTQTPKHLITATGQRVTLRCSPRSGDLSVYWYQQSLDQGLQFLIQYYNGEERAKGNILERFSAQQFPDLHSELNLSSLELGDSALYFCASSVGRGREDEQYFGPGTRLTVT.

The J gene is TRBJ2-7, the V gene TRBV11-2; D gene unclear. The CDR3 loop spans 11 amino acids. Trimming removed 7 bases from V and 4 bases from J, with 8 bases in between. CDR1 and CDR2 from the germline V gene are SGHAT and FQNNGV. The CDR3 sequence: CASTMTYEQYF. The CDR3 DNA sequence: TGTGCCAGCACCATGACGTACGAGCAGTACTTC.

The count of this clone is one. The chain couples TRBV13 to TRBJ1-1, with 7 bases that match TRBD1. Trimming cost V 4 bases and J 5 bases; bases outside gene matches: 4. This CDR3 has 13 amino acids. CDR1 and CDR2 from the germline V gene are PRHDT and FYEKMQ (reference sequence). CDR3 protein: CASSSIQGTEAFF. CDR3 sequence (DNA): TGTGCCAGCAGCTCGATACAGGGGACTGAAGCTTTCTTT.

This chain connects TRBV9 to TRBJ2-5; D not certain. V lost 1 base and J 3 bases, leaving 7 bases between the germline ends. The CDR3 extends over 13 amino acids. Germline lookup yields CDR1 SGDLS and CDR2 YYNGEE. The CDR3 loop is CASSVSEKETQYF. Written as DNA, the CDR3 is TGTGCCAGCAGCGTATCCGAAAAAGAGACCCAGTACTTC.

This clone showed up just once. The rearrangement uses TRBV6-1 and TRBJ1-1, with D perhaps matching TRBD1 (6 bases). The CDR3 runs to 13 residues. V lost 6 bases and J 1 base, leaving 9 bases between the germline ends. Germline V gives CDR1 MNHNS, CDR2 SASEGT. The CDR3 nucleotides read TGTGCCAGCAGGGACAGAGCGAACACTGAAGCTTTCTTT. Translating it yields CASRDRANTEAFF.

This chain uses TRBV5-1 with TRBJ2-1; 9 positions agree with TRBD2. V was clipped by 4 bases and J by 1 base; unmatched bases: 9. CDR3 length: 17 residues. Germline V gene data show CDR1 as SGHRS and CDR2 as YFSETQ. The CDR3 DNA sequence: TGCGCCAGCAGCCCACCCTCGAGCGGGGGGTCCTACAATGAGCAGTTCTTC. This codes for CASSPPSSGGSYNEQFF. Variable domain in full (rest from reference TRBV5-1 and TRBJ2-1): KAGVTQTPRYLIKTRGQQVTLSCSPISGHRSVSWYQQTPGQGLQFLFEYFSETQRNKGNFPGRFSGRQFSNSRSEMNVSTLELGDSALYLCASSPPSSGGSYNEQFFGPGTRLTVL.

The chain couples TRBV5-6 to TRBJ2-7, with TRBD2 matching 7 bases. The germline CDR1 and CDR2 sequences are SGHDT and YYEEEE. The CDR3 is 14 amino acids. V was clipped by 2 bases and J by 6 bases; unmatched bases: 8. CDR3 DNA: TGTGCCAGCAGCTTTGGACTAGATGCGGGCGAGCAGTACTTC. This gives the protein CASSFGLDAGEQYF.

CDR3 sequence reads: CASSSLMTGGGNQPQHF. As DNA, the CDR3 is TGTGCCAGCAGTTCATTAATGACAGGGGGAGGCAATCAGCCCCAGCATTTT. V is TRBV27 and J is TRBJ1-5; 9 bases map to TRBD1. V was pared by 4 bases and J by 2 bases, with 9 bases of the junction left unmatched. The CDR3 is made up of 17 amino acids. Germline CDR1 and CDR2: MNHEY and SMNVEV (reference sequence).

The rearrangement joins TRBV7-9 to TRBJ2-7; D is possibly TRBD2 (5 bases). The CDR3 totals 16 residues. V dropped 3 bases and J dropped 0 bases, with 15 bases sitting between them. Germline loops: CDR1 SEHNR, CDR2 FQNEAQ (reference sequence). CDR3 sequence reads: CASSFQAGPSSYEQYF. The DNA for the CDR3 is TGTGCCAGCAGCTTTCAGGCGGGCCCCTCCTCCTACGAGCAGTACTTC.

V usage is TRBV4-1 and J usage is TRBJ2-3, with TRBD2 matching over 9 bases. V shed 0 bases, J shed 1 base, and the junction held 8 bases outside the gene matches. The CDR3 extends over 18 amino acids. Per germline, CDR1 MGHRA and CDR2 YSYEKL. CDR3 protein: CASSQDFLAGRRTDTQYF. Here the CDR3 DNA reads TGCGCCAGCAGCCAAGATTTTCTAGCGGGGAGACGCACAGATACGCAGTATTTT.

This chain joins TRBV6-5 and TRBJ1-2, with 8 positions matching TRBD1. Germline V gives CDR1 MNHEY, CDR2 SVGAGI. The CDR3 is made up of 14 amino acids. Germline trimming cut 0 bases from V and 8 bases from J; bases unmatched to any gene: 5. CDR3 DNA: TGTGCCAGCAGTTACTCCCAGGGGGCTGGGGGCTACACCTTC. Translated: CASSYSQGAGGYTF.

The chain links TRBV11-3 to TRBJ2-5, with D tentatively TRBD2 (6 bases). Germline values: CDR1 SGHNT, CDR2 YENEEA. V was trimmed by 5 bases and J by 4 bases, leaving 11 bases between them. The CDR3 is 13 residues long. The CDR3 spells CASSRGIIETQYF. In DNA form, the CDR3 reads TGTGCCAGCAGCCGGGGGATTATAGAGACCCAGTACTTC.

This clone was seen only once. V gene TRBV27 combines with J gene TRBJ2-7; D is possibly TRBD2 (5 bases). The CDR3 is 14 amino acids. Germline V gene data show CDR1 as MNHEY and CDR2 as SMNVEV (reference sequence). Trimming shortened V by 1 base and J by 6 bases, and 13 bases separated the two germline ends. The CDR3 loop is CASSLYDGRGEQYF. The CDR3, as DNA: TGTGCCAGCAGTTTATATGATGGACGGGGCGAGCAGTACTTC.

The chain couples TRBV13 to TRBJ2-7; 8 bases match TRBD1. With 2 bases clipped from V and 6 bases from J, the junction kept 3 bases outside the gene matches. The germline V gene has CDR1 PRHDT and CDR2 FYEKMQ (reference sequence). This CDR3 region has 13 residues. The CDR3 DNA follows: TGTGCCAGCAGCTTAAACACAGGGGGCGAGCAGTACTTC. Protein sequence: CASSLNTGGEQYF.